A selection of T cell receptor beta chains follows, all from one sample in a study of blood T cell repertoires in COVID-19. Sequencing was performed with immunoSEQ multiplex PCR; in TCRdb, only in-frame clones are kept and a portion is missing. The sample has around 200,000 clones, more than 70% seen once. The specimen was peripheral blood. These receptors were collected from a young man with active or convalescent COVID-19. Each CDR3 is given with its conserved first and last residue. The order of the fields is clone size, J gene, V gene, CDR3 protein. Size is stated for part of the rows, as once, few or many counts, or as a class when the clone is expanded.

.	TRBJ2-3	TRBV4-2	CASSQVTLAGFTDTQYF
.	TRBJ1-2	TRBV9	CASSVGGRGSYYGYTF
.	TRBJ2-7	TRBV6-1	CASSEVSYEQYF
.	TRBJ1-3	TRBV12-1	CASSGDRGLGTNTIYF
.	TRBJ2-1	TRBV27	CASSLTGTGFYNEQFF
.	TRBJ1-1	TRBV6-2/TRBV6-3	CASTPQGNTEAFF
.	TRBJ1-5	TRBV7-9	CASTFDRGNQPQHF
.	TRBJ2-5	TRBV27	CASIGASAYF
.	TRBJ1-2	TRBV19	CASSMDRGHGGYTF
.	TRBJ2-3	TRBV2	CASSETGLDAQYF
.	TRBJ2-3	TRBV7-9	CASTRAGTGTQYF
.	TRBJ2-4	TRBV6-5	CASAASGKNIQYF
.	TRBJ1-6	TRBV7-2	CASSPRTGGDSPLHF
.	TRBJ2-7	TRBV4-1	CASSQGHLTSYEQYF
.	TRBJ2-7	TRBV18	CASSPSSAYEQYF
.	TRBJ1-5	TRBV19	CASSMLRQGPNSNQPQHF
.	TRBJ1-1	TRBV30	CAWSVGGEGTEAFF
.	TRBJ2-7	TRBV6-5	CASSYYRSSYEQYF
few	TRBJ2-2	TRBV9	CASSVASDGATGELFF
.	TRBJ2-7	TRBV19	CASSGQGPYEQYF
.	TRBJ2-1	TRBV6-5	CASSQTTVYNEQFF
.	TRBJ1-6	TRBV9	CASSVEGDNNSPLHF
.	TRBJ1-2	TRBV6-6	CASRDTGGYYGYTF
once	TRBJ1-3	TRBV4-1	CASSQDAPTGRLAGNTIYF
.	TRBJ1-5	TRBV7-2	CASSSGVSNQPQHF
once	TRBJ2-2	TRBV7-2	CASRTGAQNTGELFF
once	TRBJ1-6	TRBV4-2	CASSQETGRRSPLHF
.	TRBJ1-4	TRBV29-1	CSVEDHAAGNLFF
.	TRBJ2-7	TRBV7-9	CASSLAGETSGVYEQYF
.	TRBJ2-7	TRBV19	CANQNGTTTTEERYEQYF
.	TRBJ1-6	TRBV18	CASSHTGQGENSPLHF
once	TRBJ1-1	TRBV27	CASRTTGNEAFF
.	TRBJ2-7	TRBV11-3	CASSSDRGSYEQYF
.	TRBJ2-3	TRBV4-2	CASSTYPPGLAGGDTQYF
.	TRBJ1-6	TRBV7-2	CASSLMGATYNSPLHF
.	TRBJ1-2	TRBV4-1	CASSQAPGQGGYGYTF
.	TRBJ1-1	TRBV12-3/TRBV12-4	CASSFSRVTEAFF
.	TRBJ2-5	TRBV6-1	CASSERRGLGETQYF
few	TRBJ1-1	TRBV4-2	CASISDRAGRENTEAFF
.	TRBJ2-7	TRBV5-1	CASSQAGGRHEQYF
.	TRBJ1-2	TRBV6-5	CASSPTRTGIGYTF
.	TRBJ2-1	TRBV18	CASSPLLRKGLFF
.	TRBJ1-3	TRBV7-6	CASSSFGNTIYF
.	TRBJ2-5	TRBV18	CASSQSAGDGETQYF
.	TRBJ1-2	TRBV27	CASSLGGQGAFDGYTF
.	TRBJ1-1	TRBV15	CATSRVGSSNTEAFF